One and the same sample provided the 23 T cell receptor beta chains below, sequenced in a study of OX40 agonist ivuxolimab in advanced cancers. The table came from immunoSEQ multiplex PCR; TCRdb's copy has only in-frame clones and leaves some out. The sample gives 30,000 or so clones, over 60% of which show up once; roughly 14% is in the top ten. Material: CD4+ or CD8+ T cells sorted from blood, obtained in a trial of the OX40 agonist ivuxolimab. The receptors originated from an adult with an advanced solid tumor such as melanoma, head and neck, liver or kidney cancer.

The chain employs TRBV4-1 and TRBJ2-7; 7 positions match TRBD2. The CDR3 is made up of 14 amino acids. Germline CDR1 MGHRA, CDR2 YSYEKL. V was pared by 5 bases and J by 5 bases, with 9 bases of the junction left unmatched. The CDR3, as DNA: TGCGCCAGCAGCGCCCGGGGGGACTGGGACGAGCAGTACTTC. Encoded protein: CASSARGDWDEQYF.

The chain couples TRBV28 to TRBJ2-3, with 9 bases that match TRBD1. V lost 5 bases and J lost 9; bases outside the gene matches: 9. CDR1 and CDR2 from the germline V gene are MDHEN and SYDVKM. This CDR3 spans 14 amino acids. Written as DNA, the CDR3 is TGTGCCAGCAGTCCCATCCGGGACAGGGAGACGCAGTATTTT. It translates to CASSPIRDRETQYF. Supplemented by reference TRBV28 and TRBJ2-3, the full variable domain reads DVKVTQSSRYLVKRTGEKVFLECVQDMDHENMFWYRQDPGLGLRLIYFSYDVKMKEKGDIPEGYSVSREKKERFSLILESASTNQTSMYLCASSPIRDRETQYFGPGTRLTVL.

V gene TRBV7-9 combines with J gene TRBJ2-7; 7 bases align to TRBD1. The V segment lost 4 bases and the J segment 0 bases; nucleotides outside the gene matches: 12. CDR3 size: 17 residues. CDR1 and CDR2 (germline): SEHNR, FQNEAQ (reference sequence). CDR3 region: CASSSHLQGSPSYEQYF. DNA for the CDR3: TGTGCCAGCAGCTCCCATTTACAGGGGTCCCCCTCCTACGAGCAGTACTTC.

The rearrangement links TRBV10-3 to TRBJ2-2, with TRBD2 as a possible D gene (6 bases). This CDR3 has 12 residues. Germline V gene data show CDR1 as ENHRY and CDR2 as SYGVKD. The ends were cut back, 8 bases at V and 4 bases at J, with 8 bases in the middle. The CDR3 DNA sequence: TGTGCCATCGGGGGGTCCACCGGGGAGCTGTTTTTT. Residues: CAIGGSTGELFF.

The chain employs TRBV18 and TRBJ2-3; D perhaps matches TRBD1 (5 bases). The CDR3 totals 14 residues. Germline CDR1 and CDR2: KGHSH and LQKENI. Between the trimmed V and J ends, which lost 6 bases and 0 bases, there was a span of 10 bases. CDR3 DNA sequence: TGTGCCAGCTCTCGACAGCCAAGCACAGATACGCAGTATTTT. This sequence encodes CASSRQPSTDTQYF.

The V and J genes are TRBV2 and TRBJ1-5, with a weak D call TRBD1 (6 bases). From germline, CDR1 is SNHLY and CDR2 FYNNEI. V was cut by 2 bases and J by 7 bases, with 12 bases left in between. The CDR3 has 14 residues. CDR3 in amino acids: CASSETQGLQPQHF. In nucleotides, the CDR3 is TGTGCCAGCAGTGAAACCCAGGGGCTGCAGCCCCAGCATTTT.

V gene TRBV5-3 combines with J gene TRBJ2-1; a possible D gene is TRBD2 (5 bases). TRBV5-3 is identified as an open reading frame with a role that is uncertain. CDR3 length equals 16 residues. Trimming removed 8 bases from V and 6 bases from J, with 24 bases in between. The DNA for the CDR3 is TGTGCCAGCACCAACAACTTCATGGACGGACTCAATGAGCAGTTCTTC. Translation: CASTNNFMDGLNEQFF.

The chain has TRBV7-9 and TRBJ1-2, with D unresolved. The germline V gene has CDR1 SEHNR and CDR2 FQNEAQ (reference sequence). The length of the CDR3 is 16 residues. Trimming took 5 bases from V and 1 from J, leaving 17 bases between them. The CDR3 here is CASSDWIGQLNYGYTF. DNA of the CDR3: TGTGCCAGCAGCGACTGGATTGGCCAACTTAACTATGGCTACACCTTC.

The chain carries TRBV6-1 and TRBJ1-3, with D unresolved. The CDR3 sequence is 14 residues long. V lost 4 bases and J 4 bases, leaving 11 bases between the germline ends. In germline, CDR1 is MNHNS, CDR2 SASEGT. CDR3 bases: TGTGCCAGCAGTGGACGGGCTTCAGGAAACACCATATATTTT. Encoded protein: CASSGRASGNTIYF.

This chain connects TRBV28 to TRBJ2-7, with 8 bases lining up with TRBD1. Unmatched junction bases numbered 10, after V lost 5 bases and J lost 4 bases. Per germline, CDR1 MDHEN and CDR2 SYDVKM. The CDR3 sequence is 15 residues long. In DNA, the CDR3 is TGTGCCAGCAGTGACGGCCGGACAGGGATTTACGAGCAGTACTTC. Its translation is CASSDGRTGIYEQYF.

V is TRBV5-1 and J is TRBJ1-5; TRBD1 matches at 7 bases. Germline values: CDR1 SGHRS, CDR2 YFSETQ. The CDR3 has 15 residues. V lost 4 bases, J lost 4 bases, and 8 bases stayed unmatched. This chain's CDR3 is CASSIDRAGNQPQHF. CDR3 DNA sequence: TGCGCCAGCAGCATCGACAGGGCGGGTAATCAGCCCCAGCATTTT.

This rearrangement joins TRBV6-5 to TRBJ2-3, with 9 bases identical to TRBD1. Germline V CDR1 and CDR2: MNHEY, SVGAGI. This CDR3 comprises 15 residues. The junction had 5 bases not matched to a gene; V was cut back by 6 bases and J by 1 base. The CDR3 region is CASRHRDRGTDTQYF. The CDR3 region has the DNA TGTGCCAGCAGGCACCGGGACAGGGGCACAGATACGCAGTATTTT.

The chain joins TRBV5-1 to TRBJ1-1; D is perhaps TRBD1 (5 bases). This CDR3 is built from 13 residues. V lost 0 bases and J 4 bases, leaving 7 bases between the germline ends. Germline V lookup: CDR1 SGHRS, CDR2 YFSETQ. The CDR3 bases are TGCGCCAGCAGCTTGGGAGGGACCACTGAAGCTTTCTTT. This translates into CASSLGGTTEAFF.

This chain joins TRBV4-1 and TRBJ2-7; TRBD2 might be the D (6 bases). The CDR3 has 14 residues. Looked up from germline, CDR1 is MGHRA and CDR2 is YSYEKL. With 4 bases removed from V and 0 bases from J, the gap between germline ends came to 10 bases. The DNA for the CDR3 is TGCGCCAGCAGCCCGGGACTGCTCTCCTACGAGCAGTACTTC. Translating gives CASSPGLLSYEQYF.

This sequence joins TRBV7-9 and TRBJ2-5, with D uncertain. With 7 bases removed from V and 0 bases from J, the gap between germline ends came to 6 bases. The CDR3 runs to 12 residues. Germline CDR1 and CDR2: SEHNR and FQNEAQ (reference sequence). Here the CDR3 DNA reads TGTGCCAGCACCCTCAACCAAGAGACCCAGTACTTC. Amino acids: CASTLNQETQYF.

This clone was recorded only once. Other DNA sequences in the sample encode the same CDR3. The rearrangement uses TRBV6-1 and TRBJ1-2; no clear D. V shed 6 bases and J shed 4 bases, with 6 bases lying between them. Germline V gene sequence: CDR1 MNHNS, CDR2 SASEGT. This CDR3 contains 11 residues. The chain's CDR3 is CASSGFYGYTF. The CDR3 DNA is TGTGCCAGCAGCGGGTTCTATGGCTACACCTTC.

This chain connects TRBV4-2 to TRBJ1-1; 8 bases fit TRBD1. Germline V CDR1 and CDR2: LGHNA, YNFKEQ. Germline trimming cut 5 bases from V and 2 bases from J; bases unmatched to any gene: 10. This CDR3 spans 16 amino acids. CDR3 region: CASSLMGTGFNTEAFF. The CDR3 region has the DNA TGTGCCAGCAGCTTGATGGGGACAGGTTTCAACACTGAAGCTTTCTTT.

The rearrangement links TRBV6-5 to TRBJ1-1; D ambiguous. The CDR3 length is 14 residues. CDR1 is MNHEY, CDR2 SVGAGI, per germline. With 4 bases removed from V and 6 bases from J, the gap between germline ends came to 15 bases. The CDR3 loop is CASSWTDWSAEAFF. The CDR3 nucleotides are TGTGCCAGCAGTTGGACCGACTGGTCGGCTGAAGCTTTCTTT.

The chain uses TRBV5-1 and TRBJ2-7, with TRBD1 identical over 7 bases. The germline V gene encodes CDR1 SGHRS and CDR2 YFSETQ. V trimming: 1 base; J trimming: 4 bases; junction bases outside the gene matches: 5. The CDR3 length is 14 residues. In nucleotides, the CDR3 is TGCGCCAGCAGCTTGCAGGGACAGTCGTACGAGCAGTACTTC. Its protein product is CASSLQGQSYEQYF.

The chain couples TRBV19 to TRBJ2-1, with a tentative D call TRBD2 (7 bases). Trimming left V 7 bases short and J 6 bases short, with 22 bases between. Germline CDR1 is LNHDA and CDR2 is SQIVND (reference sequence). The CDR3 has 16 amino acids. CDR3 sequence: CASIGGRTLLGNEQFF. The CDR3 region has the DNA TGTGCCAGTATCGGGGGGCGGACCCTTCTCGGCAATGAGCAGTTCTTC.

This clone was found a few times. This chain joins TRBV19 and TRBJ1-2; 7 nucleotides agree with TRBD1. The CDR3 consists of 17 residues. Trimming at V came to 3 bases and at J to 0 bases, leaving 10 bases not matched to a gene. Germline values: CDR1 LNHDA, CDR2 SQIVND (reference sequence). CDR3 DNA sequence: TGTGCCAGTAGTATTCAGTTCGGGACAGCTACTAACTATGGCTACACCTTC. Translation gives CASSIQFGTATNYGYTF. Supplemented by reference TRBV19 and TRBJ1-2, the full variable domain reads DGGITQSPKYLFRKEGQNVTLSCEQNLNHDAMYWYRQDPGQGLRLIYYSQIVNDFQKGDIAEGYSVSREKKESFPLTVTSAQKNPTAFYLCASSIQFGTATNYGYTFGSGTRLTVV.

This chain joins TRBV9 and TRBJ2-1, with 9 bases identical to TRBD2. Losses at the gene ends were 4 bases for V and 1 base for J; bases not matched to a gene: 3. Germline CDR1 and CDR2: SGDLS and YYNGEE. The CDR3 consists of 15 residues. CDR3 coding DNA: TGTGCCAGCAGCTATAGCGGGGGTTCCTACAATGAGCAGTTCTTC. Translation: CASSYSGGSYNEQFF.

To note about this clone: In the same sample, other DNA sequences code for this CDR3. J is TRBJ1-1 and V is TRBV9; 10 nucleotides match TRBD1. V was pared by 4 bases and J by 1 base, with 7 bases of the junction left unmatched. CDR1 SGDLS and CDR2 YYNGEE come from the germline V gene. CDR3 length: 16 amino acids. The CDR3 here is CASSPRQGAGNTEAFF. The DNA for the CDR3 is TGTGCCAGCAGCCCTCGACAGGGGGCAGGGAACACTGAAGCTTTCTTT.